What follows are 20 T cell receptor beta chains derived from one specimen sequenced in a study of human versus mouse CDR3 diversity and MHC coevolution. Sequencing was performed with immunoSEQ multiplex PCR; in TCRdb, only in-frame clones are kept and a portion is missing. The repertoire holds roughly 81,000 clones, with just over 90% as singletons. The sample was naive CD4+ T cells from blood. This sample's subset: CD45RO-negative CD62L-positive naive CD4 T cells. The source is a person between 25 and 70 years old in good health.

CDR3 nucleotides: TGTGCCAGCACCGCAGGGGCTAGGGAGACCCAGTACTTC. Translation gives CASTAGARETQYF. The rearrangement uses TRBV19 and TRBJ2-5; D is perhaps TRBD1 (6 bases). Germline-derived CDR1 and CDR2 are LNHDA and SQIVND (reference sequence). V dropped 9 bases and J dropped 5 bases, with 16 bases sitting between them. CDR3 length equals 13 residues.

This sequence joins TRBV7-3 and TRBJ2-1; 9 positions match TRBD2. In germline, CDR1 is SGHTA, CDR2 FQGTGA. Unmatched junction bases numbered 8, after V lost 1 base and J lost 7 bases. This CDR3 spans 16 amino acids. The CDR3 DNA follows: TGTGCCAGCAGCTTAAGACAAGCGGGAGGCCGGAATGAGCAGTTCTTC. Protein: CASSLRQAGGRNEQFF.

This clone was picked up one time. CDR3 in amino acids: CASSLELPNTQYF. The CDR3 DNA reads TGTGCCAGCAGCTTAGAACTGCCAAATACGCAGTATTTT. V gene TRBV11-2 combines with J gene TRBJ2-3; unclear D gene. The ends were cut back, 0 bases at V and 7 bases at J, with 8 bases in the middle. Germline V gene sequence: CDR1 SGHAT, CDR2 FQNNGV. This CDR3 comprises 13 residues.

This chain uses TRBV5-4 with TRBJ2-2; 8 bases line up with TRBD1. Germline lookup yields CDR1 SGHNT and CDR2 YYREEE (reference sequence). V trimming: 4 bases; J trimming: 4 bases; junction bases outside the gene matches: 9. The CDR3 sequence is 16 residues long. CDR3 in amino acids: CASSDARQGSTGELFF. The CDR3 nucleotides read TGTGCCAGCAGCGACGCGAGACAGGGGAGCACCGGGGAGCTGTTTTTT.

This chain joins TRBV18 and TRBJ1-2; D gene unclear. The ends were cut back, 3 bases at V and 5 bases at J, with 13 bases in the middle. CDR1 is KGHSH, CDR2 LQKENI, per germline. The CDR3 extends over 14 amino acids. The CDR3, as DNA: TGTGCCAGCTCACCCCCCAACAGAGATTATGGCTACACCTTC. This gives the protein CASSPPNRDYGYTF.

The V gene is TRBV28, the J gene TRBJ2-5, with D unclear. The germline gives CDR1 MDHEN, CDR2 SYDVKM. This CDR3 contains 12 residues. The V and J ends lost 6 bases and 1 base respectively, with 6 bases between them. CDR3 nucleotide sequence: TGTGCCAGCAGGGCCATCCAAGAGACCCAGTACTTC. It is translated as CASRAIQETQYF.

This sequence joins TRBV7-9 and TRBJ2-7; D might be TRBD1 (6 bases). This CDR3 has 13 residues. CDR1 is SEHNR and CDR2 is FQNEAQ in the germline V gene (reference sequence). Trimming removed 4 bases from V and 4 bases from J, with 11 bases in between. CDR3 nucleotide sequence: TGTGCCAGCAGCTCCCGGGACATTTACGAGCAGTACTTC. This translates into CASSSRDIYEQYF.

This chain joins TRBV30 and TRBJ1-1; weak D call: TRBD1 (5 bases). Germline V lookup: CDR1 GTSNPN, CDR2 SVGIG (reference sequence). The CDR3 spans 13 residues. V was shortened by 3 bases and J by 7 bases, with 15 bases between the two germline ends. CDR3 amino acids: CAWRGGIRVEAFF. In nucleotides, the CDR3 is TGTGCCTGGAGGGGGGGGATCCGAGTTGAAGCTTTCTTT.

The V and J genes are TRBV19 and TRBJ1-1; D is possibly TRBD1 (6 bases). The CDR3 has 13 residues. Germline V CDR1 and CDR2: LNHDA, SQIVND (reference sequence). Trimming cost V 8 bases and J 2 bases, with 12 bases left between them. The CDR3 DNA sequence: TGTGCCAGTGTTAACAGGGTTAACACTGAAGCTTTCTTT. Amino acid sequence: CASVNRVNTEAFF.

This clone was detected only once. The chain links TRBV27 to TRBJ2-1, with 10 bases aligning to TRBD1. V lost 6 bases, J lost 9 bases, and 5 bases stayed unmatched. In germline, CDR1 is MNHEY, CDR2 SMNVEV (reference sequence). The CDR3 length is 13 residues. The CDR3 loop reads CASSRQGAPEQFF. The CDR3 DNA reads TGTGCCAGCAGCAGACAGGGGGCGCCTGAGCAGTTCTTC.

The chain uses TRBV23-1 and TRBJ2-1, with D perhaps TRBD2 (7 bases). TRBV23-1 is flagged as an ORF with uncertain function. This CDR3 spans 17 amino acids. Trimming removed 0 bases from V and 5 bases from J, with 17 bases in between. CDR3 nucleotide sequence: TGCGCCAGCAGTCAATCAGTAGGGGCGGGGGCAAACAATGAGCAGTTCTTC. It specifies CASSQSVGAGANNEQFF.

The chain couples TRBV6-5 to TRBJ2-7; TRBD2 matches 8 bases. Unmatched junction bases numbered 11, after V lost 6 bases and J lost 7 bases. Germline assignment: CDR1 MNHEY and CDR2 SVGAGI. The CDR3 has 14 residues. DNA for the CDR3: TGTGCCAGCAGGGCGGGAGGTTCGGTGGGGGAGCAGTACTTC. Protein: CASRAGGSVGEQYF.

This clone was picked up one time. An end of the junction differs from the germline gene, which may be a read error. Distinct nucleotide sequences in the sample also encode this CDR3. This sequence joins TRBV9 and TRBJ2-2; 12 nucleotides match TRBD2. CDR1 and CDR2 (germline): SGDLS, YYNGEE. The CDR3 is 19 residues long. CDR3: CASSVAALAGGQDTGELFF. CDR3 nucleotides: TGTGCCAGCAGCGTAGCCGCCCTAGCGGGGGGGCAAGACACCGGGGAGTTGTTTTTT.

The chain employs TRBV9 and TRBJ2-7; a possible D gene is TRBD1 (6 bases). V lost 2 bases and J lost 3, with 9 bases in between. Germline V CDR1 and CDR2: SGDLS, YYNGEE. The CDR3 length is 13 residues. For the CDR3, the DNA is TGTGCCAGCAGCGTGGACAGTGACTACGAGCAGTACTTC. Translated: CASSVDSDYEQYF.

This chain links TRBV29-1 with TRBJ1-5; the match to TRBD1 covers 7 bases. Unmatched junction bases numbered 5, after V lost 5 bases and J lost 4 bases. The CDR3 has 13 amino acids. Germline values: CDR1 SQVTM, CDR2 ANQGSEA. CDR3 loop: CSVMGQPNQPQHF. The CDR3 DNA is TGCAGCGTTATGGGACAGCCAAATCAGCCCCAGCATTTT. The full variable domain, with the rest looked up from reference TRBV29-1 and TRBJ1-5, is SAVISQKPSRDICQRGTSLTIQCQVDSQVTMMFWYRQQPGQSLTLIATANQGSEATYESGFVIDKFPISRPNLTFSTLTVSNMSPEDSSIYLCSVMGQPNQPQHFGDGTRLSIL.

This rearrangement joins TRBV21-1 to TRBJ1-6; the table names TRBD1, a call not compared with the DNA. TRBV21-1 is an annotated pseudogene. This CDR3 is built from 18 residues. Here the CDR3 reads CASSLRRDRVKSNSPLHF. The CDR3 DNA sequence: TGTGCCAGCAGTTTAAGGCGGGACAGGGTGAAGTCTAATTCACCCCTCCACTTT.

The rearrangement uses TRBV11-1 and TRBJ2-7, with TRBD1 matching 11 bases. From germline, CDR1 is SGHAT and CDR2 FQDESV (reference sequence). Losses at the gene ends were 5 bases for V and 7 bases for J; bases not matched to a gene: 13. This CDR3 spans 16 amino acids. CDR3 sequence: CASSTSGTGGLREQYF. CDR3 bases: TGTGCCAGCAGCACCTCCGGGACAGGGGGTCTGAGGGAGCAGTACTTC.

The V and J genes are TRBV10-3 and TRBJ2-1, with TRBD2 matching 7 bases. Germline CDR1 and CDR2: ENHRY and SYGVKD. There are 16 residues in the CDR3. Trimming at V came to 5 bases and at J to 5 bases, leaving 12 bases not matched to a gene. The CDR3 protein is CAISRERTSPHNEQFF. The CDR3 DNA reads TGTGCCATCAGTAGGGAGAGGACTAGTCCCCACAATGAGCAGTTCTTC.

This sequence joins TRBV28 and TRBJ1-5; D is unresolved. The CDR3 covers 15 residues. The germline CDR1 and CDR2 sequences are MDHEN and SYDVKM. V lost 6 bases and J lost 0, with 12 bases in between. CDR3: CASRFFTVSNQPQHF. The CDR3 DNA follows: TGTGCCAGCAGATTCTTCACAGTTAGCAATCAGCCCCAGCATTTT. Looking up the rest from reference TRBV28 and TRBJ1-5 gives the full variable domain: DVKVTQSSRYLVKRTGEKVFLECVQDMDHENMFWYRQDPGLGLRLIYFSYDVKMKEKGDIPEGYSVSREKKERFSLILESASTNQTSMYLCASRFFTVSNQPQHFGDGTRLSIL.

The chain is built from TRBV27 and TRBJ2-1; 10 nucleotides agree with TRBD2. This CDR3 has 17 amino acids. CDR1 and CDR2 (germline): MNHEY, SMNVEV (reference sequence). The ends lost 5 bases at V and 7 bases at J; junction bases unmatched: 14. The CDR3 bases are TGTGCCAGCAGTCTGGGGGGAGCGGGAGGGCCATGGAATGAGCAGTTCTTC. Protein product: CASSLGGAGGPWNEQFF.